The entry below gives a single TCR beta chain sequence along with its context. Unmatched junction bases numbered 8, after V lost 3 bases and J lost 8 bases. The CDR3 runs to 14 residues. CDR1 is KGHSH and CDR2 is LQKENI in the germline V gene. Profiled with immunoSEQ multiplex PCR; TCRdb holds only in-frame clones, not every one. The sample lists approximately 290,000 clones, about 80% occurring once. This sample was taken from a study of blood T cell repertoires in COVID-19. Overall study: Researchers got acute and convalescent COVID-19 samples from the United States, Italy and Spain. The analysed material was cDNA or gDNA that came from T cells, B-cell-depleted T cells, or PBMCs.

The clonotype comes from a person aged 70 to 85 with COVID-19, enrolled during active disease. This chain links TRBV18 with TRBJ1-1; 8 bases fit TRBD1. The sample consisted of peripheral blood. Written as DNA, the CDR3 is TGTGCCAGCTCACCCGGGACAGGCCGGGCCGAAGCTTTCTTT. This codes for CASSPGTGRAEAFF.